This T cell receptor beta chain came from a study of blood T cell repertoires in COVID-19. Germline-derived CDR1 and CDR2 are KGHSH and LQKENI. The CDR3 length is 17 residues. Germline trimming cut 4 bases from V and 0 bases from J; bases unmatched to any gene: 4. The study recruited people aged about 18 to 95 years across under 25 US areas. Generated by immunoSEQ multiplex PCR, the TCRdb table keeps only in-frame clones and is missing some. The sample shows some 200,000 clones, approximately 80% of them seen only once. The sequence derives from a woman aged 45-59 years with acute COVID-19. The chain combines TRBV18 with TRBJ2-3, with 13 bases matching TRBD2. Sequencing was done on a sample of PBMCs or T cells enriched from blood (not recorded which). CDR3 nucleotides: TGTGCCAGCTCACAACTAGCGGGAGGGAGCAGCACAGATACGCAGTATTTT. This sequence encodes CASSQLAGGSSTDTQYF.